The 21 T cell receptor beta chains below were found in one sample sequenced in a study of T cell responses to AZD1222 COVID-19 vaccine. Assay: immunoSEQ multiplex PCR; the TCRdb copy retains only in-frame clones and omits some. The table lists some 170,000 clones, roughly nine tenths of them singletons. Source: peripheral blood, taken 28 days after the second AZD1222 dose. The source of these receptors is an adult who received the AZD1222 COVID-19 vaccine.

This rearrangement joins TRBV18 to TRBJ1-4; 8 nucleotides match TRBD1. This CDR3 is 17 amino acids long. The V and J ends lost 5 bases and 5 bases, in that order; junction bases with no gene match: 13. Germline V lookup: CDR1 KGHSH, CDR2 LQKENI. CDR3 in DNA: TGTGCCAGCTCAAACACACTCCAGGGACAGGAGAATGAAAAACTGTTTTTT. Its protein product is CASSNTLQGQENEKLFF.

This CDR3 is CATSPRNSGNTIYF. DNA of the CDR3: TGTGCCACCTCCCCTCGGAACTCTGGAAACACCATATATTTT. The chain couples TRBV15 to TRBJ1-3; D is ambiguous. Trimming pared 8 bases from V and 0 bases from J, leaving 11 bases between. CDR1 is LNHNV and CDR2 is YYDKDF in the germline V gene (reference sequence). CDR3 length: 14 residues.

This clone has more than one count but fewer than ten. This chain uses TRBV7-3 with TRBJ2-1; TRBD2 might be the D (6 bases). Trimming stripped 3 bases from V and 5 bases from J, with 8 bases between. The CDR3 contains 13 residues. From germline, CDR1 is SGHTA and CDR2 FQGTGA. CDR3 region: CASSFGGNNEQFF. CDR3 nucleotide sequence: TGTGCCAGCAGCTTCGGCGGGAACAATGAGCAGTTCTTC.

The CDR3 DNA reads as TGTGCCAGCAGCCCACTAGGGACCGCGCACTACGAGCAGTACTTC. Translated, it gives CASSPLGTAHYEQYF. The chain employs TRBV7-9 and TRBJ2-7, with D tentatively TRBD1 or TRBD2 (5 bases each). Trimming shortened V by 5 bases and J by 3 bases, and 17 bases separated the two germline ends. The CDR3 has 15 amino acids. Germline CDR1 SEHNR, CDR2 FQNEAQ (reference sequence).

The V gene is TRBV3-1 (or the pseudogene TRBV3-2), the J gene TRBJ2-7; the D is unclear. The CDR3 totals 13 residues. Between the trimmed V and J ends, which lost 3 bases and 3 bases, there was a span of 9 bases. The V gene's germline CDR1 is LGHDT and CDR2 YNNKEL (reference sequence). The CDR3 here is CASSQELNYEQYF. CDR3 in DNA: TGTGCCAGCAGCCAGGAACTTAACTACGAGCAGTACTTC.

V and J are TRBV6-1 and TRBJ1-5, with unresolved D. Germline V gene lookup returns CDR1 MNHNS and CDR2 SASEGT. The CDR3 covers 14 residues. Trimming took 2 bases from V and 0 from J, leaving 5 bases between them. For the CDR3, the DNA is TGTGCCAGCAGTGAACCACATAGCAATCAGCCCCAGCATTTT. It specifies CASSEPHSNQPQHF.

The V gene is TRBV5-8, the J gene TRBJ2-7, with unresolved D. The germline V gene has CDR1 SGHTS and CDR2 YDEGEE. This CDR3 comprises 14 residues. Trimming took 6 bases from V and 2 from J, leaving 15 bases between them. The CDR3 loop reads CASNLKAGPYEQYF. As DNA, the CDR3 is TGTGCCAGCAACCTAAAAGCCGGCCCCTACGAGCAGTACTTC.

The chain is built from TRBV3-1 (or the pseudogene TRBV3-2) and TRBJ2-2; TRBD1 matches 8 bases. The ends lost 2 bases at V and 5 bases at J; junction bases unmatched: 7. The CDR3 is 16 amino acids. The germline gives CDR1 LGHDT, CDR2 YNNKEL (reference sequence). DNA for the CDR3: TGTGCCAGCAGCCAATGGGCAGGGGGCTTTACCGGGGAGCTGTTTTTT. Protein: CASSQWAGGFTGELFF.

This chain connects TRBV5-1 to TRBJ1-1, with no clear D. V lost 2 bases to trimming and J lost 6 bases, with 14 bases between them. Germline values: CDR1 SGHRS, CDR2 YFSETQ. This CDR3 is 14 amino acids long. CDR3 DNA: TGCGCCAGCAGCTTAAATGAAGGAAGGGCTGAAGCTTTCTTT. Translation: CASSLNEGRAEAFF.

DNA of the CDR3: TGTGCCAGCAGTTGGGAACACTCGAACACTGAAGCTTTCTTT. It translates to CASSWEHSNTEAFF. The J gene is TRBJ1-1, the V gene TRBV6-5, with D hard to call. The length of the CDR3 is 14 residues. V was clipped by 4 bases and J by 1 base, with 10 bases between them. From germline, CDR1 is MNHEY and CDR2 SVGAGI.

The V and J genes are TRBV2 and TRBJ1-1; the D is unclear. Deletions cut 3 bases from V and 6 bases from J, with 17 bases between. Germline V CDR1 and CDR2: SNHLY, FYNNEI. The CDR3 runs to 15 residues. The DNA of the CDR3 is TGTGCCAGCAGTGATTTGGCGGCCCTTCGGGCTGAAGCTTTCTTT. Amino acids: CASSDLAALRAEAFF.

This clone was seen only a few times. The chain has TRBV5-1 and TRBJ1-1; D might be TRBD1 (5 bases). CDR3 length: 14 residues. The V end was cut by 5 bases, the J end by 4 bases, with 15 bases between. Looked up from germline, CDR1 is SGHRS and CDR2 is YFSETQ. The CDR3 DNA sequence: TGCGCCAGCAGGGCGGTAATGGGGGGCACTGAAGCTTTCTTT. Amino acids: CASRAVMGGTEAFF.

V is TRBV5-4 and J is TRBJ2-5; no definite D call. Trimming stripped 3 bases from V and 0 bases from J, with 12 bases between. Germline values: CDR1 SGHNT, CDR2 YYREEE (reference sequence). The CDR3 extends over 15 amino acids. In DNA form, the CDR3 reads TGTGCCAGCAGCTCAAGGACCGCGTACCAAGAGACCCAGTACTTC. It translates to CASSSRTAYQETQYF.

The V call is TRBV18, the J call TRBJ1-2; the D gene is possibly TRBD1 (6 bases). The V gene's germline CDR1 is KGHSH and CDR2 LQKENI. The ends were cut back, 6 bases at V and 13 bases at J, with 15 bases in the middle. There are 11 residues in the CDR3. The DNA of the CDR3 is TGTGCCAGCTCGGTGGGGGGCCGCTTCACCTTC. Protein sequence: CASSVGGRFTF. Looking up the rest from reference TRBV18 and TRBJ1-2 gives the full variable domain: NAGVMQNPRHLVRRRGQEARLRCSPMKGHSHVYWYRQLPEEGLKFMVYLQKENIIDESGMPKERFSAEFPKEGPSILRIQQVVRGDSAAYFCASSVGGRFTFGSGTRLTVV.

This chain links TRBV6-5 with TRBJ1-2; 7 bases fit TRBD1. J lost 8 bases, V lost 6 bases, and 15 bases had no gene match. Germline CDR1 MNHEY, CDR2 SVGAGI. The CDR3 covers 15 residues. CDR3 in amino acids: CASSPDRRRPWGYTF. Here the CDR3 DNA reads TGTGCCAGCAGCCCGGACAGGCGGCGCCCGTGGGGCTACACCTTC.

The chain couples TRBV6-5 to TRBJ1-3; the D gene is possibly TRBD1 (5 bases). Germline V gene lookup returns CDR1 MNHEY and CDR2 SVGAGI. Trimming stripped 0 bases from V and 3 bases from J, with 12 bases between. CDR3 size: 16 residues. Written as DNA, the CDR3 is TGTGCCAGCAGTTACTCCCAGGGTAGCTTTGGAAACACCATATATTTT. Encoded protein: CASSYSQGSFGNTIYF.

The chain recombines TRBV6-1 with TRBJ1-6; 7 nucleotides line up with TRBD1. Germline CDR1 reads MNHNS; CDR2 reads SASEGT. V was pared by 3 bases and J by 9 bases, with 2 bases of the junction left unmatched. CDR3 length: 13 amino acids. The CDR3 nucleotides read TGTGCCAGCAGTGAGGGGACAGCTTCACCCCTCCACTTT. This translates into CASSEGTASPLHF.

The chain couples TRBV3-1 (or the pseudogene TRBV3-2) to TRBJ2-5, with 12 bases that match TRBD2. Per germline, CDR1 LGHDT and CDR2 YNNKEL (reference sequence). There are 16 residues in the CDR3. V dropped 1 base and J dropped 5; count of bases not matched to a gene: 5. The CDR3 is CASSQGTSGVGETQYF. The DNA for the CDR3 is TGTGCCAGCAGCCAAGGGACTAGCGGGGTTGGGGAGACCCAGTACTTC.

This rearrangement joins TRBV18 to TRBJ1-5; TRBD1 matches 7 bases. This CDR3 spans 14 amino acids. CDR1 and CDR2 (germline): KGHSH, LQKENI. J was trimmed by 7 bases and V by 4 bases; bases with no gene match: 7. CDR3 residues: CASSQGQEGQPQHF. CDR3 bases: TGTGCCAGCTCACAAGGACAGGAAGGGCAGCCCCAGCATTTT.

This chain joins TRBV2 and TRBJ2-7, with TRBD2 matching 13 bases. The trim removed 7 bases at V and 3 bases at J, leaving 15 bases unmatched. Germline V gene lookup returns CDR1 SNHLY and CDR2 FYNNEI. The CDR3 length is 18 residues. The CDR3 loop reads CASNRRSGLAGESYEQYF. CDR3 coding DNA: TGTGCCAGCAACAGAAGATCCGGACTAGCGGGGGAGAGCTACGAGCAGTACTTC.

The chain is built from TRBV5-6 and TRBJ1-2; no definite D call. The CDR3 contains 13 residues. V was shortened by 0 bases and J by 7 bases, with 10 bases between the two germline ends. The germline CDR1 and CDR2 sequences are SGHDT and YYEEEE. This CDR3 reads CASSLAGRPGYTF. CDR3 coding DNA: TGTGCCAGCAGCTTGGCGGGAAGGCCTGGCTACACCTTC.